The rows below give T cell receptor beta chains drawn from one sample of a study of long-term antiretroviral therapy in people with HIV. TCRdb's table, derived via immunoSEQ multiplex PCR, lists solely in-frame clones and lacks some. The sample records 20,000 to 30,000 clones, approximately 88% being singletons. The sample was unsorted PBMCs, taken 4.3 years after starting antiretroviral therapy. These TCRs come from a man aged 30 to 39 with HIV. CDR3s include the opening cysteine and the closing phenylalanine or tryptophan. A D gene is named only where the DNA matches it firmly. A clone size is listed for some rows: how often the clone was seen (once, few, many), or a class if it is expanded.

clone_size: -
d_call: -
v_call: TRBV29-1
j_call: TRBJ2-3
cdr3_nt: TGCAGCGTTGAAGCCACCTTCACAGATACGCAGTATTTT
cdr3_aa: CSVEATFTDTQYF

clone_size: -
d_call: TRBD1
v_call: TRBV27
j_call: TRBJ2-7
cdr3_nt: TGTGCCAGCAGTTATCCGGGACAGGGGCCCTACGAGCAGTACTTC
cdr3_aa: CASSYPGQGPYEQYF

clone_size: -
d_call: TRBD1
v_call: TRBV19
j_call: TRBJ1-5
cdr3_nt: TGTGCCAGTAGAGAAACCGGGACAGGGGGCTTTCAGCCCCAGCATTTT
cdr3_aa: CASRETGTGGFQPQHF

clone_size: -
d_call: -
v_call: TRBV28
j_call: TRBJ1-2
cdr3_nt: TGTGCCAGCAGTTTCGTGCCGGCGGAGGGCTACACCTTC
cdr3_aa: CASSFVPAEGYTF

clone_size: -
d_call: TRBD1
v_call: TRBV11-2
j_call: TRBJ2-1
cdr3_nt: TGTGCCAGCAGCTCCACAGGGGATCCACACAATGAGCAGTTCTTC
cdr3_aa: CASSSTGDPHNEQFF

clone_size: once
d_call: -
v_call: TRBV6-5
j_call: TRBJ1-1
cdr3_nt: TGTGCCAGCAGGCGGACCATTAACACTGAAGCTTTCTTT
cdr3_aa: CASRRTINTEAFF

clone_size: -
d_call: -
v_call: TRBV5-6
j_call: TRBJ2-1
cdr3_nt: TGTGCCAGCAGCTCCTTCCTAGGGGGGAGTGAGCAGTTCTTC
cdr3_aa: CASSSFLGGSEQFF

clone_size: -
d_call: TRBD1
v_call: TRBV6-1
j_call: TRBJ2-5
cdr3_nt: TGTGCCAGCAGAGGACAGGGGCAAGAGACCCAGTACTTC
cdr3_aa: CASRGQGQETQYF

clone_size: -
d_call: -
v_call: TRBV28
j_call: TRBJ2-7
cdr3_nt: TGTGCCAGCAGTTCCTACTTGGGCCTAAGCTCCTACGAGCAGTACTTC
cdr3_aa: CASSSYLGLSSYEQYF

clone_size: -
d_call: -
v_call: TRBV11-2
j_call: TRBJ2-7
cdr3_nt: TGTGCCAGCAGCTTAGCAGGTTACGAGCAGTACTTC
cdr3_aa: CASSLAGYEQYF

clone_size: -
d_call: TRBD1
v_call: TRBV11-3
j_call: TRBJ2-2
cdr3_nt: TGTGCCAGTAGGCAGGGGGCCGGGACCGGGGAGCTGTTTTTT
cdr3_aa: CASRQGAGTGELFF

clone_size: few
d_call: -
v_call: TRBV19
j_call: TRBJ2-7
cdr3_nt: TGTGCCAGTAGTACCCCCGGCAGGGGAGGCGAGCAGTACTTC
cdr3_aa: CASSTPGRGGEQYF

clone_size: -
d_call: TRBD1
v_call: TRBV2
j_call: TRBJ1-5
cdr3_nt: TGTGCCAGCGGTCTACTCAGGGGGGATGGGCAGCCCCAGCATTTT
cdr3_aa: CASGLLRGDGQPQHF

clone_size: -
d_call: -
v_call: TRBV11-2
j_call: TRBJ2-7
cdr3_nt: TGTGCCAGCAGCCCTACAGGGAGCGAGCAGTACTTC
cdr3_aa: CASSPTGSEQYF

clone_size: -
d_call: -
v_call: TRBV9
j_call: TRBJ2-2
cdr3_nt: TGTGCCAGCAGCCGAGGGAACACCGGGGAGCTGTTTTTT
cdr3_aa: CASSRGNTGELFF

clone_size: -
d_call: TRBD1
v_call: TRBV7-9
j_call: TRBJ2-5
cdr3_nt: TGTGCCAGCAGCCACAGGGGTAAGGAGACCCAGTACTTC
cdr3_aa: CASSHRGKETQYF

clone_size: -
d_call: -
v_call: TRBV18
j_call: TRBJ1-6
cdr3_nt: TGTGCCAGCTCACCCTCATCGGGCCATAATTCACCCCTCCACTTT
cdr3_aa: CASSPSSGHNSPLHF

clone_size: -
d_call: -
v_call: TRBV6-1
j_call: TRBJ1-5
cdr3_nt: TGTGCCAGCAGGACGGGCTGGCATCAGCCCCAGCATTTT
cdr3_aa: CASRTGWHQPQHF

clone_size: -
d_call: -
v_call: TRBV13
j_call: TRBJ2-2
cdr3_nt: TGTGCCAGCACCTCGAGGGGGGCCCGAAGGACCGGGGAGCTGTTTTTT
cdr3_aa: CASTSRGARRTGELFF

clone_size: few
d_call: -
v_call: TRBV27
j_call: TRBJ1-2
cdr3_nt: TGTGCCAGCGGGGACCGGAACTATGGCTACACCTTC
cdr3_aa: CASGDRNYGYTF

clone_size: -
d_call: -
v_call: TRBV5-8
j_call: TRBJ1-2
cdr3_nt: TGTGCCAGCAGCTTGGGGCCGACGAGCGGTGGCTACACCTTC
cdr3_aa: CASSLGPTSGGYTF